The entry below gives a single T cell receptor beta chain sequence along with its context. The target antigen is unknown. These data belong to a study of CD8+ T cells in alopecia areata. RNA, once extracted, was reverse transcribed into cDNA for use as the sequencing template. Here immunoSEQ multiplex PCR was the method, and the copy in TCRdb shows in-frame clones only, minus some. The data hold 120,000 or so clones, with roughly 57% observed a single time. V lost 6 bases to trimming and J lost 11 bases, with 8 bases between them. This CDR3 spans 11 amino acids. Germline V gene data show CDR1 as SNHLY and CDR2 as FYNNEI. Documented treatment: oral pan-JAK inhibitor, 5-10 mg twice daily. The study's findings and limits: Mice showed TCR sharing more clearly than patients did, possibly owing to HLA. Among the top 100, expanded CD8+ clones, as well as scalp clonality, were significantly decreased by tofacitinib. Especially in alopecia totalis/universalis, lesional scalp showed greater clonality than normal scalp did. Many expanded lesional clones persisted in scalp and blood during tofacitinib.

The chain has TRBV2 and TRBJ2-6, with a tentative D call TRBD1 (5 bases). This receptor was taken from a human donor with alopecia areata. The sequences come from CD4+ T cells sorted from blood, collected at week 4, from a patient treated with tofacitinib. This CDR3 is CASRPTDVLTF. The CDR3 nucleotides are TGTGCCAGCAGGCCGACAGACGTCCTGACTTTC.